A single sample is the source of the 31 T cell receptor beta chains below, sequenced in a study of T cell repertoires in cytomegalovirus infection. Each CDR3 protein is one row after TCRdb ran MiXCR on the reads. The sample lists about 740,000 distinct CDR3 sequences, 35% to 45% seen once, with roughly 2.9% in the top ten. The specimen was PBMCs. The source is a human donor in good health (CMV status not recorded). Some clones in this sample may be carry-over from other donors' samples.

This chain uses TRBV25-1 with TRBJ2-7; tentatively, D is TRBD1 (6 bases). V lost 1 base to trimming and J lost 6 bases, with 16 bases between them. The V gene's germline CDR1 is MGHDK and CDR2 SYGVNS. There are 15 residues in the CDR3. The DNA of the CDR3 is TGTGCCAGCAGTGAATTCGGCAGGGGCTTGGGCGAGCAGTACTTC. It specifies CASSEFGRGLGEQYF.

Of note for this clonotype: Compared with germline, one end of the junction differs, possibly owing to a read error. This chain joins TRBV10-2 and TRBJ2-7; maybe TRBD2 (7 bases). CDR3 length: 15 amino acids. CDR1 is WSHSY and CDR2 is SAAADI in the germline V gene. CDR3 nucleotides: TGCGCCGCAGGGGATCGGGGCGGGGGCTCCTACGAGCAGCACTTC. As protein: CAAGDRGGGSYEQHF.

This clonotype showed up just a few times. This chain uses TRBV2 with TRBJ2-1; no clear D gene. Germline V lookup: CDR1 SNHLY, CDR2 FYNNEI. This CDR3 region has 15 residues. Trimming cost V 2 bases and J 0 bases, with 8 bases left between them. The CDR3 DNA follows: TGTGCCAGCAGTGAACAGACGAGCTCCTACAATGAGCAGTTCTTC. Residues: CASSEQTSSYNEQFF.

The genes are TRBV11-2 and TRBJ1-1; D is unclear. In germline, CDR1 is SGHAT, CDR2 FQNNGV. This CDR3 has 15 amino acids. Trimming cost V 0 bases and J 2 bases, with 10 bases left between them. In DNA, the CDR3 is TGTGCCAGCAGCTTAGATCCGTCCTATAACACTGAAGCTTTCTTT. Encoded protein: CASSLDPSYNTEAFF.

The chain uses TRBV6-1 and TRBJ2-1; D gene ambiguous. Trimming removed 3 bases at V and 8 bases at J, with 17 bases between. The CDR3 spans 15 residues. CDR1 is MNHNS and CDR2 is SASEGT in the germline V gene. The CDR3 is CASSDPHDGVDEQFF. The CDR3 DNA is TGTGCCAGCAGTGATCCCCACGATGGTGTTGATGAGCAGTTCTTC.

On this clonotype: No conserved phenylalanine or tryptophan is present at the end of the CDR3, so a read error is the likely explanation. The chain uses TRBV6-2 or TRBV6-3 and TRBJ2-7; the D gene is possibly TRBD2 (6 bases). Germline V CDR1 and CDR2: MNHEY, SVGEGT. This CDR3 has 13 amino acids. V was shortened by 7 bases and J by 5 bases, with 15 bases between the two germline ends. The CDR3 reads CASKRTGEDEQYY. CDR3 DNA sequence: TGTGCCAGCAAACGGACGGGGGAGGACGAGCAGTACTAC.

This clonotype was picked up one time. The chain couples TRBV11-2 to TRBJ2-3; the D gene could be TRBD1 or TRBD2 (5 bases each). Deletions cut 1 base from V and 5 bases from J, with 10 bases between. The CDR3 totals 14 residues. The germline V gene encodes CDR1 SGHAT and CDR2 FQNNGV. CDR3 region: CASSLGGARDTQYF. CDR3 nucleotide sequence: TGTGCCAGCAGCTTAGGAGGGGCCCGAGATACGCAGTATTTT.

The rearrangement links TRBV28 to TRBJ1-2; D possibly corresponds to TRBD1 (5 bases). CDR1 MDHEN and CDR2 SYDVKM come from the germline V gene. The CDR3 sequence is 12 residues long. The V end lost 4 bases, the J end lost 8 bases, and 11 bases lay between the germline ends. Written as DNA, the CDR3 is TGTGCCAGCAGTTGGGGACCAGAGGGCTACACCTTC. Encoded protein: CASSWGPEGYTF.

V and J are TRBV10-3 and TRBJ2-7; D is uncertain. This CDR3 comprises 14 residues. Per germline, CDR1 ENHRY and CDR2 SYGVKD. Trimming removed 3 bases from V and 2 bases from J, with 11 bases in between. Here the CDR3 reads CAISDTTVAYEQYF. Here the CDR3 DNA reads TGTGCCATCAGTGATACGACGGTGGCCTACGAGCAGTACTTC.

V gene TRBV7-3 combines with J gene TRBJ1-6; D remains ambiguous. CDR3 length: 17 residues. Germline V CDR1 and CDR2: SGHTA, FQGTGA. The V gene lost 2 bases and the J gene lost 4 bases, with 15 bases spanning the gap. DNA for the CDR3: TGTGCCAGCAGCTTAGCTCGGGGATTGGAATATAATTCACCCCTCCACTTT. Translating it yields CASSLARGLEYNSPLHF.

The V and J genes are TRBV20-1 and TRBJ1-2; no clear D. CDR3 length: 14 amino acids. Germline assignment: CDR1 DFQATT and CDR2 SNEGSKA (reference sequence). V was shortened by 0 bases and J by 8 bases, with 16 bases between the two germline ends. The CDR3 coding sequence is TGCAGTGCTAGAGATAACGGGGTTTCGCGAGGCTACACCTTC. Protein sequence: CSARDNGVSRGYTF.

This clonotype was counted between two and nine times. The CDR3 here is CAIKGHRGYNEQFF. The CDR3 DNA reads TGTGCCATCAAAGGACACAGGGGCTACAATGAGCAGTTCTTC. The chain combines TRBV10-3 with TRBJ2-1, with 7 bases matching TRBD1. Germline CDR1 and CDR2: ENHRY and SYGVKD. V gave up 7 bases and J gave up 3 bases; unmatched junction bases: 6. The CDR3 has 14 residues.

The rearrangement links TRBV28 to TRBJ2-7, with D possibly being TRBD1 (5 bases). V was clipped by 5 bases and J by 2 bases, with 19 bases between them. This CDR3 contains 16 residues. CDR1 MDHEN and CDR2 SYDVKM come from the germline V gene. CDR3 coding DNA: TGTGCCAGCAGTAGGATTTGGACACCCAATGCCTACGAGCAGTACTTC. Translated, it gives CASSRIWTPNAYEQYF.

This clonotype was found a few times. The chain combines TRBV27 with TRBJ2-5; 7 bases are shared with TRBD2. The CDR3 has 15 amino acids. The trim removed 3 bases at V and 1 base at J, leaving 5 bases unmatched. CDR1 and CDR2 (germline): MNHEY, SMNVEV (reference sequence). For the CDR3, the DNA is TGTGCCAGCAGTTTTAAGCGGGGAGCCCAAGAGACCCAGTACTTC. Translated: CASSFKRGAQETQYF.

This chain links TRBV7-9 with TRBJ1-6; D is uncertain. V gave up 5 bases and J gave up 6 bases, with 11 bases separating them. From germline, CDR1 is SEHNR and CDR2 FQNEAQ (reference sequence). The CDR3 has 14 residues. The CDR3 bases are TGTGCCAGCAGCCTAACGGACGGTAATTCACCCCTCCACTTT. This translates into CASSLTDGNSPLHF.

The J gene is TRBJ1-3, the V gene TRBV12-3 or TRBV12-4; D is ambiguous. The CDR3 runs to 15 residues. With 2 bases removed from V and 2 bases from J, the gap between germline ends came to 10 bases. The CDR3 region is CASSLWGTTGNTIYF. The CDR3 DNA reads TGTGCCAGCAGTTTATGGGGTACAACTGGAAACACCATATATTTT.

The rearrangement joins TRBV4-1 to TRBJ2-4; no firm D call. Germline CDR1 MGHRA, CDR2 YSYEKL. Trimming took 1 base from V and 6 from J, leaving 10 bases between them. This CDR3 region has 14 residues. This CDR3 reads CASSQGPDLNIQYF. DNA of the CDR3: TGCGCCAGCAGCCAAGGGCCAGACTTAAACATTCAGTACTTC.

This clonotype was observed many times. V and J are TRBV7-2 and TRBJ2-5, with 8 positions matching TRBD2. Germline loops: CDR1 SGHTA, CDR2 FQGNSA. The length of the CDR3 is 14 residues. The J segment lost 5 bases and the V segment lost 4 bases, leaving 6 bases of the junction unmatched. CDR3 residues: CASSSLGGRETQYF. The CDR3 DNA sequence: TGTGCCAGCAGCTCCCTGGGCGGGAGGGAGACCCAGTACTTC.

This clonotype came up many times. J is TRBJ1-1 and V is TRBV7-8; D may be TRBD1 (5 bases). CDR3 length: 11 residues. Germline V gene sequence: CDR1 SGHVS, CDR2 FQNEAQ. V was trimmed by 3 bases and J by 11 bases, leaving 10 bases between them. The CDR3 here is CASSFWGGAFF. The CDR3 DNA is TGTGCCAGCAGCTTTTGGGGGGGTGCTTTCTTT.

This sequence joins TRBV19 and TRBJ1-1; 10 nucleotides line up with TRBD1. The CDR3 extends over 13 amino acids. The germline CDR1 and CDR2 sequences are LNHDA and SQIVND (reference sequence). V lost 5 bases and J lost 11; bases outside the gene matches: 8. CDR3 region: CASSAGTGVIAFF. For the CDR3, the DNA is TGTGCCAGTAGTGCCGGGACAGGGGTTATCGCTTTCTTT.

The chain combines TRBV18 with TRBJ1-1; maybe TRBD1 (6 bases). The CDR3 is 15 amino acids. Germline V gene data show CDR1 as KGHSH and CDR2 as LQKENI. V lost 1 base and J 7 bases, leaving 16 bases between the germline ends. The CDR3 spells CASSPLQSDSLEAFF. DNA of the CDR3: TGTGCCAGCTCACCACTCCAATCGGACAGCCTTGAAGCTTTCTTT.

The rearrangement uses TRBV29-1 and TRBJ1-1; tentatively, D is TRBD1 (6 bases). The CDR3 is made up of 15 amino acids. Trimming removed 6 bases from V and 4 bases from J, with 21 bases in between. Germline CDR1 and CDR2: SQVTM and ANQGSEA. CDR3 loop: CSVERPGDRSTEAFF. The CDR3 region has the DNA TGCAGCGTGGAACGACCAGGGGATCGGAGCACTGAAGCTTTCTTT. Drawing the rest from reference TRBV29-1 and TRBJ1-1, the complete variable domain is SAVISQKPSRDICQRGTSLTIQCQVDSQVTMMFWYRQQPGQSLTLIATANQGSEATYESGFVIDKFPISRPNLTFSTLTVSNMSPEDSSIYLCSVERPGDRSTEAFFGQGTRLTVV.

This sequence joins TRBV5-1 and TRBJ2-1; 10 positions agree with TRBD2. The CDR3 consists of 15 residues. Germline CDR1 is SGHRS and CDR2 is YFSETQ. V was clipped by 5 bases and J by 8 bases; unmatched bases: 10. The DNA for the CDR3 is TGCGCCAGCAGTAGACCTAGCGGGGGTGGTGATGAGCAGTTCTTC. Its protein product is CASSRPSGGGDEQFF. The full variable domain, completed using reference TRBV5-1 and TRBJ2-1, is KAGVTQTPRYLIKTRGQQVTLSCSPISGHRSVSWYQQTPGQGLQFLFEYFSETQRNKGNFPGRFSGRQFSNSRSEMNVSTLELGDSALYLCASSRPSGGGDEQFFGPGTRLTVL.

In DNA, the CDR3 is TGTGCCAGCAACCCCCGGGACTATGGCTACACCTTC. This translates into CASNPRDYGYTF. The chain uses TRBV28 and TRBJ1-2; D gene ambiguous. The V and J ends lost 7 bases and 3 bases respectively, with 9 bases between them. The CDR3 covers 12 residues. Germline CDR1 and CDR2: MDHEN and SYDVKM.

The chain combines TRBV7-9 with TRBJ2-1; D is perhaps TRBD2 (5 bases). V lost 4 bases and J 8 bases, leaving 18 bases between the germline ends. Germline assignment: CDR1 SEHNR and CDR2 FQNEAQ (reference sequence). The CDR3 sequence is 15 residues long. CDR3 protein: CASSSTRGGSDEQFF. The CDR3 region has the DNA TGTGCCAGCAGCTCAACTCGAGGTGGGAGTGATGAGCAGTTCTTC.

The chain employs TRBV28 and TRBJ2-3, with D perhaps TRBD1 or TRBD2 (5 bases each). Germline values: CDR1 MDHEN, CDR2 SYDVKM. This CDR3 is 17 amino acids long. V lost 4 bases to trimming and J lost 4 bases, with 21 bases between them. CDR3 in DNA: TGTGCCAGCAGTTCCAAATGGGGACCTTCGGGGTCAGATACGCAGTATTTT. This codes for CASSSKWGPSGSDTQYF.

V is TRBV20-1 and J is TRBJ1-4; unclear D gene. Germline V lookup: CDR1 DFQATT, CDR2 SNEGSKA (reference sequence). Deletions cut 1 base from V and 6 bases from J, with 6 bases between. CDR3 length: 12 amino acids. The CDR3 DNA reads TGCAGTGCTAGAGCTTTGGATGAAAAACTGTTTTTT. Its protein is CSARALDEKLFF.

This clonotype was counted many times. This chain joins TRBV19 and TRBJ1-5, with D maybe TRBD1 (5 bases). The CDR3 contains 14 residues. V was shortened by 4 bases and J by 1 base, with 8 bases between the two germline ends. From germline, CDR1 is LNHDA and CDR2 SQIVND (reference sequence). The CDR3 DNA sequence: TGTGCCAGTAGTACCGACAGAAGCAATCAGCCCCAGCATTTT. It specifies CASSTDRSNQPQHF.

The chain has TRBV20-1 and TRBJ2-7; a weak D match, TRBD1 (6 bases). Germline CDR1 DFQATT, CDR2 SNEGSKA (reference sequence). There are 15 residues in the CDR3. V shed 0 bases and J shed 0 bases, with 12 bases lying between them. The DNA for the CDR3 is TGCAGTGCTAGAGAAACGGGACACCGCTCCTACGAGCAGTACTTC. This codes for CSARETGHRSYEQYF.

This sequence joins TRBV5-6 and TRBJ2-1; D might be TRBD1 or TRBD2, each matching 7 bases. Trimming shortened V by 0 bases and J by 4 bases, and 14 bases separated the two germline ends. This CDR3 is built from 16 residues. Germline V CDR1 and CDR2: SGHDT, YYEEEE. CDR3 sequence: CASSLEPRGGYNEQFF. The CDR3 region has the DNA TGTGCCAGCAGCTTGGAGCCCAGGGGGGGGTACAATGAGCAGTTCTTC. Filled out from reference TRBV5-6 and TRBJ2-1, the complete variable domain reads DAGVTQSPTHLIKTRGQQVTLRCSPKSGHDTVSWYQQALGQGPQFIFQYYEEEERQRGNFPDRFSGHQFPNYSSELNVNALLLGDSALYLCASSLEPRGGYNEQFFGPGTRLTVL.

V gene TRBV12-3 or TRBV12-4 combines with J gene TRBJ1-1, with D unclear. V dropped 3 bases and J dropped 5 bases, with 10 bases sitting between them. This CDR3 comprises 13 residues. The CDR3 region is CASSLRLGTEAFF. The DNA for the CDR3 is TGTGCCAGCAGTTTGAGGCTGGGGACTGAAGCTTTCTTT.